This is a list of T cell receptor beta chains from one sample in a study of regulatory T cells in long-lasting Graves disease. TCRdb re-derived calls from the multiplex PCR reads in MiXCR, one entry per CDR3 protein. The table shows about 620,000 distinct CDR3 sequences, with 15% to 20% occurring only once. This sample was also put to use in a study of T cells in Graves' hyperthyroidism and ophthalmopathy.

Material: peripheral blood mononuclear cells (PBMCs), obtained at new diagnosis, from a patient treated with antithyroid drugs. The receptors here all came from a woman aged 25-40 years with Graves disease. The CDR3 runs from the conserved cysteine through the conserved F or W. The D gene is left open where the match is weak. Size values are once, few and many counts, or a class for expanded clones, and some rows have none.

size: many; D: NA; J: TRBJ1-2; V: TRBV10-2; CDR3: CASRQDRSHYYGYTF; DNA: TGCGCCAGCAGACAAGACAGGAGTCATTACTATGGCTACACCTTC
size: NA; D: NA; J: TRBJ2-5; V: TRBV5-5; CDR3: CASSWVLSGSGEETQYF; DNA: TGTGCCAGCAGCTGGGTCTTATCCGGATCGGGGGAAGAGACCCAGTACTTC
size: NA; D: NA; J: TRBJ2-3; V: TRBV5-1; CDR3: CASSSWQEGDTQYF; DNA: TGCGCCAGCAGCTCCTGGCAAGAGGGAGATACGCAGTATTTT
size: NA; D: NA; J: TRBJ1-4; V: TRBV28; CDR3: CASSFRVWEKLFF; DNA: TGTGCCAGCAGTTTCAGGGTGTGGGAAAAACTGTTTTTT
size: NA; D: TRBD1; J: TRBJ2-2; V: TRBV3-1; CDR3: CASSQDLTGASTVPTGELFF; DNA: TGTGCCAGCAGCCAAGACCTGACAGGGGCCTCCACTGTTCCCACCGGGGAGCTGTTTTTT
size: many; D: NA; J: TRBJ1-1; V: TRBV6-1; CDR3: CASSEGQWGTEAFF; DNA: TGTGCCAGCAGTGAAGGACAGTGGGGGACTGAAGCTTTCTTT
size: many; D: NA; J: TRBJ2-4; V: TRBV7-2; CDR3: CASSLPGRRIQYF; DNA: TGTGCCAGCAGCTTACCAGGGCGGCGCATTCAGTACTTC
size: few; D: NA; J: TRBJ2-7; V: TRBV3-1; CDR3: CASSPGTPTYEQYF; DNA: TGTGCCAGCAGCCCCGGGACTCCAACTTACGAGCAGTACTTC
size: NA; D: NA; J: TRBJ2-2; V: TRBV30; CDR3: CAWSVGLPGELFF; DNA: TGTGCCTGGAGTGTCGGACTCCCCGGGGAGCTGTTTTTT
size: many; D: TRBD1; J: TRBJ1-5; V: TRBV16; CDR3: CASSPRTGRNQPQHF; DNA: TGTGCCAGCAGCCCTAGGACAGGGCGCAATCAGCCCCAGCATTTT
size: many; D: TRBD2; J: TRBJ2-1; V: TRBV7-9; CDR3: CASSAKGLAGPYNEQFF; DNA: TGTGCCAGCAGCGCCAAAGGACTAGCGGGACCTTACAATGAGCAGTTCTTC
size: many; D: NA; J: TRBJ1-5; V: TRBV12-3/TRBV12-4; CDR3: CASSLGDSSNQPQHF; DNA: TGTGCCAGCAGTTTGGGAGACAGTAGCAATCAGCCCCAGCATTTT
size: few; D: TRBD2; J: TRBJ2-1; V: TRBV6-2/TRBV6-3; CDR3: CASAREGGLAYNEQFF; DNA: TGTGCCAGCGCCCGGGAGGGGGGACTAGCCTACAATGAGCAGTTCTTC
size: few; D: NA; J: TRBJ2-2; V: TRBV27; CDR3: CASRPWGAGDTGELFF; DNA: TGTGCCAGCCGTCCCTGGGGGGCAGGGGACACCGGGGAGCTGTTTTTT
size: NA; D: NA; J: TRBJ1-2; V: TRBV2; CDR3: CAILTPSYNYGYTF; DNA: TGTGCCATCTTGACACCTTCCTATAACTATGGCTACACCTTC
size: many; D: TRBD1; J: TRBJ2-7; V: TRBV12-3/TRBV12-4; CDR3: CASSLRTGGKYEQYF; DNA: TGTGCCAGCAGCCTAAGGACAGGGGGGAAATACGAGCAGTACTTC
size: NA; D: NA; J: TRBJ1-2; V: TRBV5-6; CDR3: CASSLPSGRNYGYTF; DNA: TGTGCCAGCAGCTTGCCCTCGGGACGGAACTATGGCTACACCTTC
size: many; D: TRBD2; J: TRBJ2-1; V: TRBV28; CDR3: CASSSGGSSYNEQFF; DNA: TGTGCCAGCAGTTCCGGGGGGAGCTCCTACAATGAGCAGTTCTTC
size: many; D: NA; J: TRBJ1-1; V: TRBV24-1; CDR3: CATRAPQNAEAFF; DNA: TGTGCCACCAGGGCGCCTCAGAACGCCGAAGCTTTCTTT
size: NA; D: NA; J: TRBJ2-2; V: TRBV19; CDR3: CASTTYPGELFF; DNA: TGTGCCAGTACCACCTACCCCGGGGAGCTGTTTTTT
size: NA; D: NA; J: TRBJ1-6; V: TRBV20-1; CDR3: CSARVEGGGPPLHF; DNA: TGCAGTGCTAGAGTTGAGGGTGGGGGTCCACCCCTCCACTTT
size: few; D: NA; J: TRBJ1-1; V: TRBV6-4; CDR3: CASSEGDNTEAFF; DNA: TGTGCCAGCAGTGAAGGGGATAACACTGAAGCTTTCTTT